The 25 T cell receptor beta chains listed next were all sequenced from one sample in a study of T cell repertoires in cytomegalovirus infection. Via MiXCR, TCRdb re-called the reads, giving one row per CDR3 protein. In the table there are hundreds of thousands of distinct CDR3 sequences, 35% to 45% of which are singletons. Specimen: PBMCs. The receptors here all came from a human donor in good health (CMV status not recorded). Some clones in this sample may be carry-over from other donors' samples.

This clonotype was counted between two and nine times. J is TRBJ2-6 and V is TRBV19; tentatively, D is TRBD1 (6 bases). Germline V gene data show CDR1 as LNHDA and CDR2 as SQIVND (reference sequence). V gave up 7 bases and J gave up 2 bases, with 9 bases separating them. The CDR3 is 14 amino acids. CDR3 region: CASINRAGANVLTF. The DNA of the CDR3 is TGTGCCAGTATCAACAGGGCTGGGGCCAACGTCCTGACTTTC.

This clonotype has only one observation. V gene TRBV6-1 combines with J gene TRBJ1-2; D uncertain. The germline V and J ends were trimmed by 7 bases and 8 bases, with 14 bases remaining between them. The CDR3 covers 12 residues. Germline CDR1 reads MNHNS; CDR2 reads SASEGT. CDR3 in DNA: TGTGCCAGCATGGAGGGAATAGGCGGCTACACCTTC. Protein: CASMEGIGGYTF.

A few counts support this clonotype. The CDR3 bases are TGTGCCAGCAGCCCCGCTGCAGGAGTTGAAGCTTTCTTT. It encodes CASSPAAGVEAFF. The chain employs TRBV7-9 and TRBJ1-1; no clear D gene. CDR1 and CDR2 from the germline V gene are SEHNR and FQNEAQ (reference sequence). V was cut by 5 bases and J by 7 bases, with 14 bases left in between. The CDR3 has 13 amino acids.

A note on this clonotype: The conserved phenylalanine or tryptophan normally closing the CDR3 is absent here, so this likely arose from a read error. The chain joins TRBV7-2 to TRBJ2-1, with 14 bases matching TRBD2. The junction had 7 bases not matched to a gene; V was cut back by 8 bases and J by 7 bases. This CDR3 is 15 amino acids long. In germline, CDR1 is SGHTA, CDR2 FQGNSA. The CDR3 region has the DNA TGTGCCAGCCGACTAGCGGGAGGGCCTGGGAATGAGCAGTTCTTA. Translation: CASRLAGGPGNEQFL.

The chain uses TRBV12-3 or TRBV12-4 and TRBJ2-1; 14 bases fit TRBD2. After removal of 7 bases from V and 7 bases from J, the junction contained 9 bases not matched to a gene. The CDR3 covers 16 residues. The CDR3 sequence is CASKRPGLAGENEQFF. As DNA, the CDR3 is TGTGCCAGCAAGCGCCCGGGACTAGCGGGAGAGAATGAGCAGTTCTTC.

In regard to this clonotype: Its ends do not fully match the called genes, so a read error is possible. The V gene is TRBV18, the J gene TRBJ1-6; D not certain. This CDR3 spans 14 amino acids. Germline assignment: CDR1 KGHSH and CDR2 LQKENI. This CDR3 reads CASSPGRDNSPHHF. In DNA form, the CDR3 reads TGTGCCAGCTCACCCGGGAGAGATAATTCACCCCACCACTTT.

The V gene is TRBV29-1, the J gene TRBJ1-6, with D unresolved. Trimming cost V 4 bases and J 10 bases, with 17 bases left between them. The germline gives CDR1 SQVTM, CDR2 ANQGSEA. The CDR3 is made up of 14 amino acids. CDR3 sequence: CSVADQEGGSPLHF. The CDR3 coding sequence is TGCAGCGTTGCGGACCAGGAGGGAGGCTCACCCCTCCACTTT. The full variable domain, its missing parts supplied by reference TRBV29-1 and TRBJ1-6, is SAVISQKPSRDICQRGTSLTIQCQVDSQVTMMFWYRQQPGQSLTLIATANQGSEATYESGFVIDKFPISRPNLTFSTLTVSNMSPEDSSIYLCSVADQEGGSPLHFGNGTRLTVT.

This clonotype came up a few times. The V call is TRBV14, the J call TRBJ1-1; D uncertain. Germline CDR1 and CDR2: SGHDN and FVKESK. This CDR3 is 14 amino acids long. Trimming cost V 1 base and J 4 bases, with 10 bases left between them. CDR3 region: CASSQGRLGTEAFF. CDR3 DNA: TGTGCCAGCAGCCAAGGGCGGCTGGGCACTGAAGCTTTCTTT.

The rearrangement joins TRBV14 to TRBJ1-1; D gene unclear. The V end lost 0 bases, the J end lost 5 bases, and 13 bases lay between the germline ends. CDR1 and CDR2 from the germline V gene are SGHDN and FVKESK. CDR3 length: 15 amino acids. The CDR3 loop is CASSQERVMGTEAFF. CDR3 coding DNA: TGTGCCAGCAGCCAAGAGAGGGTGATGGGGACTGAAGCTTTCTTT.

This clonotype was picked up one time. A read error may produce the germline difference seen at one junction end. CDR3 in DNA: TGTGCCAGCAGCTTCGTTGGGCTTACAAATGAGCATTTCTTC. It translates to CASSFVGLTNEHFF. The chain has TRBV11-2 and TRBJ2-1, with D unclear. The CDR3 has 14 residues. CDR1 SGHAT and CDR2 FQNNGV come from the germline V gene. The whole variable domain, filled in from reference TRBV11-2 and TRBJ2-1, reads EAGVAQSPRYKIIEKRQSVAFWCNPISGHATLYWYQQILGQGPKLLIQFQNNGVVDDSQLPKDRFSAERLKGVDSTLKIQPAKLEDSAVYLCASSFVGLTNEHFFGPGTRLTVL.

This chain connects TRBV2 to TRBJ2-3, with 8 bases aligning to TRBD1. There are 16 residues in the CDR3. V trimming: 6 bases; J trimming: 4 bases; junction bases outside the gene matches: 12. CDR1 and CDR2 from the germline V gene are SNHLY and FYNNEI. The CDR3 spells CASRDSGQVLPDTQYF. For the CDR3, the DNA is TGTGCCAGCAGGGACTCGGGACAGGTTCTTCCAGATACGCAGTATTTT.

This clonotype was counted a few times. The chain employs TRBV4-2 and TRBJ2-7, with a tentative D call TRBD1 (5 bases). Germline CDR1 LGHNA, CDR2 YNFKEQ. V was pared by 4 bases and J by 3 bases, with 10 bases between. The CDR3 runs 13 residues. This CDR3 reads CASSRVDSYEQYF. As DNA, the CDR3 is TGTGCCAGCAGCCGGGTAGACAGCTACGAGCAGTACTTC.

The chain has TRBV20-1 and TRBJ2-6; D may correspond to TRBD1 or TRBD2 (6 bases each). CDR3 size: 18 residues. Per the germline V gene, CDR1 is DFQATT and CDR2 is SNEGSKA (reference sequence). Deletions cut 1 base from V and 2 bases from J, with 18 bases between. The CDR3: CSARVPGGEAAGANVLTF. CDR3 sequence (DNA): TGCAGTGCTAGAGTCCCCGGGGGCGAGGCGGCTGGGGCCAACGTCCTGACTTTC.

There are a few counts of this clonotype. The V and J genes are TRBV27 and TRBJ2-7; TRBD2 is a possible D gene (6 bases). CDR3 length equals 14 residues. Trimming cost V 5 bases and J 5 bases, with 16 bases left between them. Germline V gene data show CDR1 as MNHEY and CDR2 as SMNVEV (reference sequence). In DNA, the CDR3 is TGTGCCAGCAGTCTGAGCGGGTGGGGGGACGAGCAGTACTTC. It yields the protein CASSLSGWGDEQYF.

To note about this clonotype: One end of the junction does not line up with germline, which may come from a read error. The CDR3 region is CASSRDAGNTTYF. The CDR3, as DNA: TGTGCCAGCTCACGGGACGCAGGAAACACCACATATTTT. The V call is TRBV18, the J call TRBJ1-3; TRBD1 is a possible D gene (5 bases). The CDR3 covers 13 residues. CDR1 is KGHSH, CDR2 LQKENI, per germline.

This clonotype was counted only a few times. The V and J genes are TRBV12-3 or TRBV12-4 and TRBJ2-1; TRBD2 might be the D (5 bases). CDR3 length: 15 amino acids. Trimming took 6 bases from V and 0 from J, leaving 12 bases between them. CDR3 sequence reads: CASSPQAVSYNEQFF. In nucleotides, the CDR3 is TGTGCCAGCAGCCCCCAAGCGGTCTCCTACAATGAGCAGTTCTTC.

V is TRBV19 and J is TRBJ1-2; 9 positions match TRBD1. Germline V gene data show CDR1 as LNHDA and CDR2 as SQIVND (reference sequence). CDR3 length equals 15 residues. Trimming removed 8 bases from V and 4 bases from J; junction bases left unmatched: 11. In DNA, the CDR3 is TGTGCCAGTCGGGGGGGGACAGGGAGTAGCTATGGCTACACCTTC. Protein: CASRGGTGSSYGYTF.

The V and J genes are TRBV18 and TRBJ1-1, with D possibly TRBD1 on 6 matching bases. CDR1 is KGHSH and CDR2 is LQKENI in the germline V gene. V lost 3 bases, J lost 6 bases, and 17 bases lay in between. The CDR3 has 15 amino acids. CDR3 loop: CASSPAWGARAEAFF. The CDR3 nucleotides are TGTGCCAGCTCACCCGCCTGGGGGGCGCGGGCTGAAGCTTTCTTT.

This clonotype appeared a few times. The chain links TRBV19 to TRBJ1-5, with a tentative D call TRBD1 (5 bases). In germline, CDR1 is LNHDA, CDR2 SQIVND (reference sequence). The CDR3 totals 16 residues. The V end lost 4 bases, the J end lost 2 bases, and 15 bases lay between the germline ends. The CDR3 DNA follows: TGTGCCAGTAGTAACCCGGGATCGGGGGGCAATCAGCCCCAGCATTTT. It codes for CASSNPGSGGNQPQHF.

This clonotype was picked up a small number of times. The CDR3 loop reads CASSRNRLPNTEAFF. As DNA, the CDR3 is TGTGCCAGCAGCCGGAATCGGCTGCCGAACACTGAAGCTTTCTTT. V usage is TRBV28 and J usage is TRBJ1-1; D remains ambiguous. V lost 6 bases to trimming and J lost 1 base, with 15 bases between them. The CDR3 has 15 residues. Germline CDR1 is MDHEN and CDR2 is SYDVKM.

This clonotype occurred many times. This chain joins TRBV7-2 and TRBJ1-2; 9 bases agree with TRBD1. Germline V CDR1 and CDR2: SGHTA, FQGNSA. Trimming took 5 bases from V and 6 from J; bases not matched to a gene: 10. The CDR3 runs 15 residues. CDR3 DNA sequence: TGTGCCAGCAGCCCTCGGGGGGACAGGGCTCATGGCTACACCTTC. Its protein is CASSPRGDRAHGYTF.

This clonotype appeared a few times. The genes are TRBV27 and TRBJ1-6; 10 positions agree with TRBD1. Germline V CDR1 and CDR2: MNHEY, SMNVEV (reference sequence). V lost 5 bases and J lost 9; bases outside the gene matches: 19. The CDR3 covers 19 residues. CDR3 nucleotide sequence: TGTGCCAGCAGTCTGAGGTCCGTCGGGACAGGGGCGTTCGTTTCACCCCTCCACTTT. It specifies CASSLRSVGTGAFVSPLHF.

This clonotype was found a few times. The chain recombines TRBV7-9 with TRBJ2-2; 7 positions match TRBD1. The CDR3 has 15 residues. Germline CDR1 and CDR2: SEHNR and FQNEAQ (reference sequence). The V and J ends lost 5 bases and 6 bases, in that order; junction bases with no gene match: 9. The CDR3 is CASSPSTGVAGELFF. In nucleotides, the CDR3 is TGTGCCAGCAGCCCCAGTACAGGGGTTGCCGGGGAGCTGTTTTTT.

The chain employs TRBV27 and TRBJ1-5, with TRBD1 matching over 7 bases. The junction had 5 bases not matched to a gene; V was cut back by 8 bases and J by 1 base. This CDR3 has 14 amino acids. Germline CDR1 and CDR2: MNHEY and SMNVEV (reference sequence). The CDR3 DNA reads as TGTGCCAGCTGTCCCAGGGGGAGCAATCAGCCCCAGCATTTT. It encodes CASCPRGSNQPQHF.

This clonotype came up a few times. This chain connects TRBV19 to TRBJ1-5; TRBD1 agrees at 10 bases. Germline CDR1 is LNHDA and CDR2 is SQIVND (reference sequence). The length of the CDR3 is 15 residues. J gave up 4 bases and V 9 bases, and 9 bases lay outside the gene matches. The CDR3, as DNA: TGTGCCAGCCGACGACCGGGACAGGGGAATCAGCCCCAGCATTTT. It encodes CASRRPGQGNQPQHF.